This T cell receptor (beta chain) was observed in a study of long-term antiretroviral therapy in people with HIV. The run of the v3.0 immunoSEQ assay was at survey level. Sequencing was performed with immunoSEQ multiplex PCR; in TCRdb, only in-frame clones are kept and a portion is missing. The data contain more than 10,000 clones, around 82% of them singletons. The CDR3 has 12 residues. From germline, CDR1 is SGHAT and CDR2 FQNNGV. Trimming cost V 5 bases and J 5 bases, with 10 bases left between them. People in the study who had HIV all got their treatment in the United States. The sequence was collected from a woman aged 18-29 years with HIV. The input for sequencing was unsorted PBMCs, taken 1.3 years after starting antiretroviral therapy. V and J are TRBV11-2 and TRBJ2-7; D is unresolved. The CDR3, as DNA: TGTGCCAGCAGCCTACTCCTCCACGAGCAGTACTTC. Its protein product is CASSLLLHEQYF.